This T cell receptor beta chain was sequenced for a study of blood T cell repertoires in COVID-19. Clones were read by immunoSEQ multiplex PCR, and TCRdb kept only the in-frame ones, dropping some. The sample holds about 340,000 clones, around 86% seen once. Germline V lookup: CDR1 SGHTA, CDR2 FQGNSA. With 4 bases removed from V and 2 bases from J, the gap between germline ends came to 9 bases. The CDR3 totals 13 residues. The TCR was taken from a middle-aged woman with acute COVID-19. The chain links TRBV7-2 to TRBJ2-7; the D gene is possibly TRBD1 (6 bases). The specimen was PBMCs or T cells enriched from blood (not recorded which). CDR3 region: CASSSTGAYEQYF. CDR3 in DNA: TGTGCCAGCAGCTCGACAGGAGCCTACGAGCAGTACTTC.